This T cell receptor beta chain came from a study of spatial heterogeneity in lung cancer. About the study: For the average unique TCR and UMI combination, more than ten occurrences appeared in raw reads.

CDR3 length equals 15 residues. Germline-derived CDR1 and CDR2 are MNHEY and SVGAGI. The V gene end was trimmed by 6 bases and the J gene end by 7 bases; junction bases not matched to a gene: 6. Sample share makes this clonotype large. Time point meaning: sample taken at primary tumor resection. The donors comprised around 76 untreated early-stage non-small cell lung cancer patients. No cell sorting; template was whole RNA from tumor, lung tissue or PBMC. MiXCR was run by TCRdb on the 5' RACE reads, yielding one entry per CDR3 protein. The sample consists of more than 500 distinct CDR3 sequences, roughly 32% of them appearing once.

This sequence originates from a male donor with early-stage non-small cell lung cancer. The specimen comprised normal lung tissue next to the tumor, sampled at surgery. This chain connects TRBV6-5 to TRBJ2-2, with 12 bases lining up with TRBD2. The CDR3 DNA reads as TGTGCCAGCAGGACTAGCGGGAGAACTGTCGGGGAGCTGTTTTTT. Its translation: CASRTSGRTVGELFF.